This TCR beta chain derives from a study of T cell changes during pregnancy in multiple sclerosis. This table comes from immunoSEQ multiplex PCR, and its TCRdb copy is limited to in-frame clones, with some not included. The data contain approximately 100,000 clones, almost 95% of them seen just once; the ten biggest clones take up about 1%. Germline CDR1 is SGHRS and CDR2 is YFSETQ. This CDR3 region has 16 residues. The germline V and J ends were trimmed by 0 bases and 0 bases, with 9 bases remaining between them. The sample in question was peripheral blood, obtained before pregnancy. This receptor was obtained from a female donor with multiple sclerosis, enrolled in a pregnancy study. The chain recombines TRBV5-1 with TRBJ1-4; D remains unclear. CDR3 DNA sequence: TGCGCCAGCAGCTTGGATGGCCCTGCAACTAATGAAAAACTGTTTTTT. Amino acid sequence: CASSLDGPATNEKLFF.